Below, 8 T cell receptor beta chains from the same sample are listed, as sequenced in a study of blood T cell repertoires in COVID-19. Clones were read by immunoSEQ multiplex PCR, and TCRdb kept only the in-frame ones, dropping some. Of 200,000 to 300,000 clones listed, around 90% are singletons. The sequencing input was peripheral blood. The receptors were sampled from an older woman with COVID-19, enrolled during active disease.

The chain uses TRBV3-1 (or the pseudogene TRBV3-2) and TRBJ2-3; 11 bases fit TRBD2. The CDR3 sequence is 15 residues long. The junction had 3 bases not matched to a gene; V was cut back by 6 bases and J by 1 base. In germline, CDR1 is LGHDT, CDR2 YNNKEL (reference sequence). The CDR3, as DNA: TGTGCCAGCAGAGCGACTAGCGGGGGCACAGATACGCAGTATTTT. Encoded protein: CASRATSGGTDTQYF.

The V and J genes are TRBV5-4 and TRBJ2-5, with 7 bases fitting TRBD1. Germline values: CDR1 SGHNT, CDR2 YYREEE (reference sequence). The CDR3 is 13 residues long. Losses at the gene ends were 5 bases for V and 7 bases for J; bases not matched to a gene: 8. Here the CDR3 reads CASSWDSPGTQYF. Here the CDR3 DNA reads TGTGCCAGCAGTTGGGACAGCCCGGGGACCCAGTACTTC.

The chain recombines TRBV24-1 with TRBJ2-3, with D perhaps TRBD1 (6 bases). The CDR3 is 17 amino acids. Germline loops: CDR1 KGHDR, CDR2 SFDVKD. The V and J ends lost 0 bases and 0 bases respectively, with 12 bases between them. The CDR3 loop reads CATSDLGWGTSTDTQYF. For the CDR3, the DNA is TGTGCCACCAGTGATTTGGGGTGGGGGACAAGCACAGATACGCAGTATTTT.

This chain joins TRBV10-3 and TRBJ2-3; 12 bases align to TRBD2. The CDR3 covers 15 residues. Germline values: CDR1 ENHRY, CDR2 SYGVKD. The V segment lost 6 bases and the J segment 6 bases; nucleotides outside the gene matches: 7. The CDR3 nucleotides are TGTGCCATCAGAGTAGGACTAGCGGGGCGGGATACGCAGTATTTT. Its protein product is CAIRVGLAGRDTQYF.

The rearrangement links TRBV7-3 to TRBJ2-3; 7 bases map to TRBD1. Per the germline V gene, CDR1 is SGHTA and CDR2 is FQGTGA. Losses at the gene ends were 5 bases for V and 1 base for J; bases not matched to a gene: 6. The CDR3 spans 15 residues. The chain's CDR3 is CASSQKGQGTDTQYF. Here the CDR3 DNA reads TGTGCCAGCAGCCAGAAAGGACAGGGCACAGATACGCAGTATTTT. Full variable domain (missing parts from reference TRBV7-3 and TRBJ2-3): GAGVSQTPSNKVTEKGKYVELRCDPISGHTALYWYRQSLGQGPEFLIYFQGTGAADDSGLPNDRFFAVRPEGSVSTLKIQRTERGDSAVYLCASSQKGQGTDTQYFGPGTRLTVL.

The chain has TRBV5-6 and TRBJ1-4; 10 bases match TRBD1. The CDR3 sequence is 16 residues long. V shed 4 bases, J shed 7 bases, and the junction held 10 bases outside the gene matches. Germline CDR1 reads SGHDT; CDR2 reads YYEEEE. The CDR3 loop reads CASSPGGQGVREKLFF. CDR3 nucleotide sequence: TGTGCCAGCAGCCCTGGAGGACAGGGGGTGCGTGAAAAACTGTTTTTT.

The chain carries TRBV6-2 or TRBV6-3 and TRBJ2-7, with D tentatively TRBD2 (6 bases). Germline V gene data show CDR1 as MNHEY and CDR2 as SVGEGT. V lost 5 bases and J 3 bases, leaving 11 bases between the germline ends. The CDR3 sequence is 13 residues long. CDR3 protein: CASSSQRVYEQYF. Written as DNA, the CDR3 is TGTGCCAGCAGTAGTCAGCGGGTCTACGAGCAGTACTTC.

This clone was recorded a few times. The V and J genes are TRBV7-8 and TRBJ1-5, with 7 nucleotides matching TRBD1. The trim removed 5 bases at V and 1 base at J, leaving 8 bases unmatched. Germline V lookup: CDR1 SGHVS, CDR2 FQNEAQ. The CDR3 extends over 16 amino acids. CDR3 DNA: TGTGCCAGCAGCGTAGGGACAGTCCGGAGCAATCAGCCCCAGCATTTT. Its translation: CASSVGTVRSNQPQHF.